This T cell receptor beta chain is from a study of blood T cell repertoires in COVID-19. Study summary: Both acute and convalescent COVID-19 samples were obtained from the United States, Italy and Spain.

Method: immunoSEQ multiplex PCR; TCRdb's copy keeps in-frame clones and lacks some. This sample has some 130,000 clones, with roughly 86% found just once. Germline V lookup: CDR1 SGHAT, CDR2 FQNNGV. V was pared by 3 bases and J by 11 bases, with 25 bases between. The CDR3 loop spans 17 amino acids. The chain links TRBV11-2 to TRBJ2-2; tentative D call: TRBD2 (5 bases). The sequenced sample was peripheral blood. The clonotype comes from a human donor in a cohort sampled during active COVID-19. The CDR3 here is CASSFPHMRTSPLELFF. For the CDR3, the DNA is TGTGCCAGCAGCTTCCCCCACATGAGGACTTCCCCCCTCGAGCTGTTTTTT.